Shown below are 18 T cell receptor beta chains from a single sample sequenced in a study of cytomegalovirus exposure and HLA in healthy donors. Vbeta (60) and Jbeta (13) primers were used in the PCR. The assay was immunoSEQ multiplex PCR, and TCRdb's table has in-frame clones only and misses some. The table lists about 120,000 clones, around three quarters of them singletons. The material sequenced was PBMCs. The source is a man in his forties or fifties in good health and CMV-seropositive.

The chain couples TRBV15 to TRBJ1-1; D unresolved. Trimming removed 8 bases from V and 5 bases from J, with 15 bases in between. Germline V lookup: CDR1 LNHNV, CDR2 YYDKDF (reference sequence). The CDR3 contains 13 residues. DNA of the CDR3: TGTGCCACCTCGGCCGGGAGGAGGACTGAAGCTTTCTTT. It encodes CATSAGRRTEAFF.

The chain couples TRBV29-1 to TRBJ1-1; D might be TRBD1 (6 bases). Germline CDR1 is SQVTM and CDR2 is ANQGSEA. This CDR3 is 12 amino acids long. V was pared by 6 bases and J by 8 bases, with 16 bases between. CDR3 in DNA: TGCAGCGTCGCGGCCAACAGGGTCGAAGCTTTCTTT. Translated: CSVAANRVEAFF.

The CDR3 region is CASSDLTPGGETQYF. CDR3 bases: TGTGCCAGCAGCGACCTAACGCCCGGGGGAGAGACCCAGTACTTC. The V call is TRBV7-2, the J call TRBJ2-5, with D perhaps matching TRBD2 (6 bases). The germline V gene encodes CDR1 SGHTA and CDR2 FQGNSA. The V end was cut by 5 bases, the J end by 4 bases, with 17 bases between. The length of the CDR3 is 15 residues. Supplemented by reference TRBV7-2 and TRBJ2-5, the full variable domain reads GAGVSQSPSNKVTEKGKDVELRCDPISGHTALYWYRQSLGQGLEFLIYFQGNSAPDKSGLPSDRFSAERTGGSVSTLTIQRTQQEDSAVYLCASSDLTPGGETQYFGPGTRLLVL.

A few counts support this clone. The chain links TRBV6-5 to TRBJ2-1; TRBD2 aligns across 10 bases. The germline CDR1 and CDR2 sequences are MNHEY and SVGAGI. Trimming removed 7 bases from V and 3 bases from J; junction bases left unmatched: 6. CDR3 size: 15 residues. CDR3 amino acids: CASNVAGGYYNEQFF. In DNA, the CDR3 is TGTGCCAGCAACGTAGCGGGGGGTTACTACAATGAGCAGTTCTTC.

This clone has more than one count but fewer than ten. The chain has TRBV9 and TRBJ2-1; D is unresolved. The germline V gene encodes CDR1 SGDLS and CDR2 YYNGEE. Trimming removed 0 bases from V and 15 bases from J, with 13 bases in between. The CDR3 totals 12 residues. The CDR3: CASSVGHRRPFF. The CDR3 DNA reads TGTGCCAGCAGCGTAGGCCACAGAAGGCCGTTCTTC.

The V call is TRBV4-3, the J call TRBJ2-4, with D possibly TRBD2 on 5 matching bases. The CDR3 length is 13 residues. CDR1 is LGHNA and CDR2 is YSLEER in the germline V gene. Trimming removed 4 bases from V and 12 bases from J, with 16 bases in between. As DNA, the CDR3 is TGCGCCAGCAGCCGAGACGGGAATGGCAGTCAGTACTTC. Residues: CASSRDGNGSQYF.

The chain uses TRBV7-6 and TRBJ2-7, with 7 nucleotides matching TRBD1. The CDR3 sequence is 14 residues long. CDR1 is SGHVS, CDR2 FNYEAQ, per germline. The trim removed 5 bases at V and 1 base at J, leaving 5 bases unmatched. CDR3 in DNA: TGTGCCAGCAGCCTAGACAGGGCTTCCTACGAGCAGTACTTC. Translating it yields CASSLDRASYEQYF.

The rearrangement uses TRBV25-1 and TRBJ2-1; TRBD1 agrees at 10 bases. J was trimmed by 6 bases and V by 6 bases; bases with no gene match: 8. The CDR3 has 15 amino acids. Germline V CDR1 and CDR2: MGHDK, SYGVNS. CDR3 amino acids: CASSQRGQGSNEQFF. The CDR3 DNA is TGTGCCAGCAGCCAAAGGGGACAGGGGTCCAATGAGCAGTTCTTC. Full variable domain (missing parts from reference TRBV25-1 and TRBJ2-1): EADIYQTPRYLVIGTGKKITLECSQTMGHDKMYWYQQDPGMELHLIHYSYGVNSTEKGDLSSESTVSRIRTEHFPLTLESARPSHTSQYLCASSQRGQGSNEQFFGPGTRLTVL.

This chain joins TRBV11-2 and TRBJ2-2; TRBD1 might be the D (7 bases). Trimming stripped 7 bases from V and 3 bases from J, with 18 bases between. The germline gives CDR1 SGHAT, CDR2 FQNNGV. The length of the CDR3 is 16 residues. CDR3 coding DNA: TGTGCCAGCACCCTGGGGCAGGGGGGCGACACCGGGGAGCTGTTTTTT. It yields the protein CASTLGQGGDTGELFF.

V and J are TRBV4-3 and TRBJ2-1; 9 bases align to TRBD2. Trimming took 3 bases from V and 0 from J; bases not matched to a gene: 6. The CDR3 sequence is 17 residues long. Germline CDR1 and CDR2: LGHNA and YSLEER. CDR3 sequence: CASSQYSGGPSYNEQFF. CDR3 sequence (DNA): TGCGCCAGCAGCCAGTATAGCGGGGGTCCCTCCTACAATGAGCAGTTCTTC.

This chain uses TRBV6-5 with TRBJ2-7, with D perhaps TRBD2 (7 bases). The germline V gene has CDR1 MNHEY and CDR2 SVGAGI. Deletions cut 5 bases from V and 5 bases from J, with 16 bases between. The CDR3 is made up of 14 amino acids. CDR3 nucleotide sequence: TGTGCCAGCAGTAGAGGGGGGGTCAACCACGAGCAGTACTTC. It is translated as CASSRGGVNHEQYF.

The CDR3 region is CASSYSQPEGETQYF. The DNA for the CDR3 is TGTGCCAGCAGTTACTCGCAGCCTGAGGGAGAGACCCAGTACTTC. The gene calls are TRBV6-6 and TRBJ2-5, with D possibly TRBD2 on 5 matching bases. The ends were cut back, 0 bases at V and 4 bases at J, with 12 bases in the middle. The CDR3 spans 15 residues. Germline CDR1 reads MNHNY; CDR2 reads SVGAGI (reference sequence).

J is TRBJ1-5 and V is TRBV15, with 7 positions matching TRBD1. Trimming removed 0 bases from V and 1 base from J; junction bases left unmatched: 0. This CDR3 has 15 residues. Looked up from germline, CDR1 is LNHNV and CDR2 is YYDKDF (reference sequence). CDR3 residues: CATSRDRGSNQPQHF. The CDR3 DNA reads TGTGCCACCAGCAGAGACAGGGGGAGCAATCAGCCCCAGCATTTT.

There are a few counts of this clone. The rearrangement joins TRBV7-2 to TRBJ1-1; D is undetermined. In germline, CDR1 is SGHTA, CDR2 FQGNSA. The CDR3 extends over 14 amino acids. Trimming removed 2 bases from V and 1 base from J, with 8 bases in between. CDR3 in amino acids: CASSLYPGNTEAFF. The CDR3, as DNA: TGTGCCAGCAGCTTATATCCGGGGAACACTGAAGCTTTCTTT.

This chain connects TRBV5-6 to TRBJ1-5; no clear D gene. V lost 6 bases and J lost 7, with 17 bases in between. Germline-derived CDR1 and CDR2 are SGHDT and YYEEEE. The CDR3 runs to 14 residues. CDR3 nucleotide sequence: TGTGCCAGCACCCTCCGGGGTGGAGGACAGCCCCAGCATTTT. Protein product: CASTLRGGGQPQHF.

The chain combines TRBV18 with TRBJ1-6; D remains unclear. The CDR3 has 16 residues. Germline V gene data show CDR1 as KGHSH and CDR2 as LQKENI. V was shortened by 3 bases and J by 4 bases, with 13 bases between the two germline ends. CDR3 DNA: TGTGCCAGCTCACCGCCGGGGAGGGATTATAATTCACCCCTCCACTTT. It encodes CASSPPGRDYNSPLHF.

The rearrangement links TRBV10-3 to TRBJ1-2; TRBD1 agrees at 8 bases. There are 17 residues in the CDR3. The V gene's germline CDR1 is ENHRY and CDR2 SYGVKD. V lost 0 bases to trimming and J lost 4 bases; unmatched junction nucleotides: 10. The CDR3 nucleotides are TGTGCCATCAGTGAGTCTGGGACAGGTATAACCCTCTATGGCTACACCTTC. The encoded protein is CAISESGTGITLYGYTF.

This clone was detected a few times. The CDR3 DNA reads as TGTGCCACGAATCCGAGCTCCTATAATTCACCCCTCCACTTT. The encoded protein is CATNPSSYNSPLHF. The rearrangement links TRBV19 to TRBJ1-6; D unresolved. This CDR3 contains 14 residues. The germline V and J ends were trimmed by 10 bases and 0 bases, with 10 bases remaining between them. CDR1 is LNHDA, CDR2 SQIVND, per germline (reference sequence).